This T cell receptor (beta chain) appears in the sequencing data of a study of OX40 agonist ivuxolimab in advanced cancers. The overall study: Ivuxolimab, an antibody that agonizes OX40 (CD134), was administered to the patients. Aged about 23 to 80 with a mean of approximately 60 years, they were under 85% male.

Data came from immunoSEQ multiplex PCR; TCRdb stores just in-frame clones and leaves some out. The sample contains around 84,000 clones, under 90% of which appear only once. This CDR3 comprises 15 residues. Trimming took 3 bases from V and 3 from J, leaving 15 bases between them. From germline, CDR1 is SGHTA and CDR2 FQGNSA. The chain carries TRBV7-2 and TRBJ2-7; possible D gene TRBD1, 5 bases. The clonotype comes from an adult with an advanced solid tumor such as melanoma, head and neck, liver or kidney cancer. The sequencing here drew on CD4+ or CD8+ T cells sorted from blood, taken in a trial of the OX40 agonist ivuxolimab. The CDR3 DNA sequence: TGTGCCAGCAGCTTGGGGCAGGGCCTTTTCTACGAGCAGTACTTC. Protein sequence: CASSLGQGLFYEQYF.